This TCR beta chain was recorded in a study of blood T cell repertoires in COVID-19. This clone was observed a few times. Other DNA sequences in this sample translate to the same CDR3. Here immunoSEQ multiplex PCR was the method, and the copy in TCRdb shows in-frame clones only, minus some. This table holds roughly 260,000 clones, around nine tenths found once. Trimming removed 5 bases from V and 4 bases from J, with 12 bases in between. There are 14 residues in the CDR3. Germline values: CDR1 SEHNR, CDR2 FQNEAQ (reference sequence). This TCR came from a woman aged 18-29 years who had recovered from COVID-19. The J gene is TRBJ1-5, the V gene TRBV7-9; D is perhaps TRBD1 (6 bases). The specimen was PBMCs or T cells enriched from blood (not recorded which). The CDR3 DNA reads TGTGCCAGCAGCCCGGCGACAGGTAATCAGCCCCAGCATTTT. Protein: CASSPATGNQPQHF.